Below are 25 T cell receptor beta chains sequenced from a single sample in a study of monozygotic twins with inflammatory bowel disease (dated by TCRdb to the late 2010s). Libraries were made using 5' RACE. For sequencing, an Illumina HiSeq 2500 was employed. Following reprocessing of the reads by TCRdb, the data hold one row per CDR3 protein sequence and no DNA is available. The table for this sample shows approximately 400,000 distinct CDR3 sequences. Under 3% of the sample lies in the top ten. The sequenced sample was blood. The source of these receptors is a human donor with ulcerative colitis or Crohn's disease, or a healthy co-twin of an affected twin (not recorded which).

The CDR3 reads CASSPTVQAGNTEAFF. The chain couples TRBV5-1 to TRBJ1-1. The CDR3 length is 16 residues. Germline values: CDR1 SGHRS, CDR2 YFSETQ. Filled out from reference TRBV5-1 and TRBJ1-1, the complete variable domain reads KAGVTQTPRYLIKTRGQQVTLSCSPISGHRSVSWYQQTPGQGLQFLFEYFSETQRNKGNFPGRFSGRQFSNSRSEMNVSTLELGDSALYLCASSPTVQAGNTEAFFGQGTRLTVV.

This chain joins TRBV28 and TRBJ1-5. CDR3 length: 11 residues. The V gene's germline CDR1 is MDHEN and CDR2 SYDVKM. This CDR3 reads CASSRDQPQHF.

The chain is built from TRBV5-1 and TRBJ2-3; TCRdb returns TRBD1, unconfirmable since there is no DNA. Per the germline V gene, CDR1 is SGHRS and CDR2 is YFSETQ. The CDR3 covers 14 residues. The CDR3: CASSFSAPTDTQYF.

The chain combines TRBV28 with TRBJ2-5. CDR3 length: 15 amino acids. The germline CDR1 and CDR2 sequences are MDHEN and SYDVKM. The CDR3 spells CASGLKASYQETQYF.

The J gene is TRBJ2-5, the V gene TRBV4-1. CDR3 length: 15 residues. CDR1 MGHRA and CDR2 YSYEKL come from the germline V gene. The CDR3 sequence: CASSDLATKGETQYF.

The chain is built from TRBV14 and TRBJ1-1. Germline loops: CDR1 SGHDN, CDR2 FVKESK. The CDR3 extends over 13 amino acids. CDR3 residues: CASSPYWAAEAFF. The full variable domain, in which reference TRBV14 and TRBJ1-1 provide the parts outside the CDR3, is EAGVTQFPSHSVIEKGQTVTLRCDPISGHDNLYWYRRVMGKEIKFLLHFVKESKQDESGMPNNRFLAERTGGTYSTLKVQPAELEDSGVYFCASSPYWAAEAFFGQGTRLTVV.

The chain is built from TRBV29-1 and TRBJ2-1; with no DNA, the TCRdb D assignment of TRBD2 cannot be verified. From germline, CDR1 is SQVTM and CDR2 ANQGSEA. The CDR3 extends over 11 amino acids. This CDR3 reads CSARLAAEQFF.

This chain connects TRBV5-5 to TRBJ1-5; TCRdb calls TRBD1, which cannot be checked without DNA. From germline, CDR1 is SGHKS and CDR2 YYEKEE (reference sequence). The CDR3 consists of 18 residues. The CDR3 sequence is CASSLGSLTGVSNQPQHF.

The CDR3: CSARDDGTGLYNEKLFF. J is TRBJ1-4 and V is TRBV20-1; TCRdb proposes TRBD1, but this gene call is untestable without DNA. Germline loops: CDR1 DFQATT, CDR2 SNEGSKA (reference sequence). CDR3 length equals 17 residues.

The chain is built from TRBV20-1 and TRBJ1-6; as DNA is missing, the TRBD1 call by TCRdb cannot be tested. Germline V gene data show CDR1 as DFQATT and CDR2 as SNEGSKA (reference sequence). The CDR3 covers 15 residues. CDR3 loop: CSARGTASTNSPLHF.

J is TRBJ1-5 and V is TRBV4-3. The CDR3 totals 13 residues. The germline CDR1 and CDR2 sequences are LGHNA and YSLEER. This CDR3 is CASSQDLDSGQHF.

The CDR3 loop reads CASSLSTRGTTGELFF. The chain is built from TRBV27 and TRBJ2-2. This CDR3 region has 16 residues. The V gene's germline CDR1 is MNHEY and CDR2 SMNVEV (reference sequence).

The chain couples TRBV18 to TRBJ1-1; TCRdb selects TRBD1, and the lack of DNA leaves this call unchecked. Germline V gene sequence: CDR1 KGHSH, CDR2 LQKENI. The CDR3 contains 14 residues. CDR3 loop: CASSPPGTGSEAFF.

J is TRBJ2-2 and V is TRBV6-2 or TRBV6-3. This CDR3 contains 14 residues. Germline V gene sequence: CDR1 MNHEY, CDR2 SVGEGT. CDR3 region: CASSYRGTTGELFF.

The chain is built from TRBV7-3 and TRBJ2-2; the TRBD1 assignment by TCRdb is unverifiable without DNA. This CDR3 is built from 14 residues. Germline loops: CDR1 SGHTA, CDR2 FQGTGA. The CDR3: CASTSSPGAGELFF.

The gene calls are TRBV20-1 and TRBJ2-4; no DNA is available, so the TRBD1 call from TCRdb remains unchecked. From germline, CDR1 is DFQATT and CDR2 SNEGSKA (reference sequence). The CDR3 loop spans 15 amino acids. CDR3 residues: CSARDETDSKNIQYF.

The V gene is TRBV6-2 or TRBV6-3, the J gene TRBJ2-1; TCRdb's D call, TRBD2, is unchecked because there is no DNA. CDR3 length equals 12 residues. The germline gives CDR1 MNHEY, CDR2 SVGEGT. The CDR3 protein is CASGDPLDEQFF.

The chain carries TRBV7-2 and TRBJ1-4. Germline V gene lookup returns CDR1 SGHTA and CDR2 FQGNSA. This CDR3 is built from 15 residues. This CDR3 reads CASSALGHMSEKLFF.

The chain uses TRBV5-5 and TRBJ2-2; the TCRdb D gene call, TRBD1, has no DNA to confirm it. In germline, CDR1 is SGHKS, CDR2 YYEKEE (reference sequence). This CDR3 comprises 15 residues. The CDR3 reads CASSKTTGLTGELFF.

The chain combines TRBV3-1 with TRBJ2-7; TCRdb picks TRBD2, but there is no DNA to check that call. Germline CDR1 reads LGHDT; CDR2 reads YNNKEL (reference sequence). This CDR3 contains 12 residues. The CDR3 protein is CASRGAPYEQYF.

This CDR3 reads CASSWGRSNQPQHF. V gene TRBV2 combines with J gene TRBJ1-5; TCRdb's D call of TRBD1 is untestable without DNA. CDR3 length: 14 amino acids. Germline V lookup: CDR1 SNHLY, CDR2 FYNNEI.

The chain joins TRBV6-1 to TRBJ1-5; without DNA, the TCRdb call of TRBD1 cannot be checked. The CDR3 consists of 15 residues. CDR1 MNHNS and CDR2 SASEGT come from the germline V gene. The CDR3 loop reads CASRSGGNSNQPQHF.

The chain uses TRBV15 and TRBJ2-5. Germline V gene lookup returns CDR1 LNHNV and CDR2 YYDKDF (reference sequence). CDR3 length equals 12 residues. The CDR3 is CATSRDEGAQYF.

This chain uses TRBV3-1 with TRBJ2-1; without DNA, the TCRdb call of TRBD2 cannot be checked. The CDR3 covers 15 residues. Germline-derived CDR1 and CDR2 are LGHDT and YNNKEL (reference sequence). The CDR3 protein is CASSNIAGPLGEQFF.

This chain connects TRBV6-6 to TRBJ2-1. There are 13 residues in the CDR3. Germline values: CDR1 MNHNY, CDR2 SVGAGI (reference sequence). The CDR3 protein is CASRHQDYNEQFF.